Each of the 27 T cell receptor beta chains below was sequenced from the same sample in a study of T cells in Graves' hyperthyroidism and ophthalmopathy. The investigators amplified TCR beta CDR3 regions from RNA transcripts. Using the HTBI primer set, a first-round RT-PCR was run on the TCR CDR3. Using its own MiXCR run on the multiplex PCR reads, TCRdb lists one record per CDR3 protein. There are under 350,000 distinct CDR3 sequences in the sample; roughly 15% occur only once, and roughly 7.9% lies in the top ten. Material for sequencing was blood. The receptors derive from a woman aged 40 to 50 with Graves' hyperthyroidism.

The J gene is TRBJ2-1, the V gene TRBV7-9; D unresolved. The germline CDR1 and CDR2 sequences are SEHNR and FQNEAQ (reference sequence). Trimming stripped 0 bases from V and 7 bases from J, with 13 bases between. CDR3 length: 15 amino acids. In DNA form, the CDR3 reads TGTGCCAGCAGCTTAGCGGGCCTGTTGGGGAATGAGCAGTTCTTC. Its translation is CASSLAGLLGNEQFF.

At least ten counts were recorded for this clonotype. The rearrangement joins TRBV7-9 to TRBJ2-7; no clear D. Germline assignment: CDR1 SEHNR and CDR2 FQNEAQ (reference sequence). The V end was cut by 5 bases, the J end by 4 bases, with 12 bases between. The CDR3 loop spans 13 amino acids. This CDR3 reads CASSPWAAYEQYF. The DNA of the CDR3 is TGTGCCAGCAGCCCCTGGGCAGCGTACGAGCAGTACTTC.

Only one count was recorded for this clonotype. This clone may be a read error of a much larger clone one base away. The chain uses TRBV7-8 and TRBJ2-7; TRBD2 agrees at 9 bases. This CDR3 is 16 amino acids long. Germline CDR1 reads SGHVS; CDR2 reads FQNEAQ. The CDR3: CASGLHRLAGSYEQYF. Here the CDR3 DNA reads TGTGCCAGCGGCTTACATCGCCTAGCGGGGTCCTACGAGCAGTACTTC.

Comment on this clonotype: A read error may account for a junction end that differs from germline. V is TRBV5-1 and J is TRBJ1-6; no clear D gene. Germline V lookup: CDR1 SGHRS, CDR2 YFSETQ. CDR3 size: 14 residues. CDR3 sequence (DNA): TGTGCCAGCAGGCGGTGGAGGGAAAATTCACCCCTCCACTTT. This translates into CASRRWRENSPLHF.

This clonotype was counted at least ten times. The V gene is TRBV7-9, the J gene TRBJ2-5, with a possible D match to TRBD2 (6 bases). The germline gives CDR1 SEHNR, CDR2 FQNEAQ (reference sequence). The V and J ends lost 5 bases and 0 bases respectively, with 22 bases between them. The CDR3 totals 18 residues. For the CDR3, the DNA is TGTGCCAGCAGCCCCGGAGGAGGAGGGAGTCAACACCAAGAGACCCAGTACTTC. Protein sequence: CASSPGGGGSQHQETQYF.

This clonotype was recorded many times. With a much larger clone just one base away, this may be a read error. The genes are TRBV28 and TRBJ2-7; D gene uncertain. The CDR3 sequence is 11 residues long. The V gene's germline CDR1 is MDHEN and CDR2 SYDVKM. Trimming removed 5 bases from V and 0 bases from J, with 2 bases in between. CDR3 loop: CASSTSYEQYF. In DNA form, the CDR3 reads TGTGCCAGCAGTACCTCCTACGAGCAGTACTTC.

The chain uses TRBV6-2 or TRBV6-3 and TRBJ2-2; a weak D match, TRBD2 (6 bases). The germline CDR1 and CDR2 sequences are MNHEY and SVGEGT. The CDR3 runs to 14 residues. The V end was cut by 5 bases, the J end by 4 bases, with 11 bases between. The CDR3 is CASSRGMSTGELFF. CDR3 nucleotide sequence: TGTGCCAGCAGTCGGGGGATGAGCACCGGGGAGCTGTTTTTT.

This clonotype has a count of ten or more. The chain employs TRBV12-5 and TRBJ2-1; D is uncertain. CDR3 size: 15 residues. Germline V gives CDR1 LGHNT, CDR2 FRNRAP. The ends were cut back, 0 bases at V and 6 bases at J, with 12 bases in the middle. The CDR3 region has the DNA TGTGCTAGTGGTTTGGTAAGGGCAGGTGGCAATGAGCAGTTCTTC. Protein: CASGLVRAGGNEQFF.

The chain joins TRBV29-1 to TRBJ2-7; perhaps TRBD2 as D (6 bases). The ends were cut back, 6 bases at V and 5 bases at J, with 14 bases in the middle. The CDR3 is 12 amino acids. Germline loops: CDR1 SQVTM, CDR2 ANQGSEA. The CDR3 sequence: CSVGVRENEQYF. The CDR3 bases are TGCAGCGTAGGGGTCCGGGAGAACGAGCAGTACTTC.

This clonotype was seen at least ten times. V usage is TRBV11-2 and J usage is TRBJ1-1; D not resolved. The CDR3 totals 16 residues. Germline CDR1 is SGHAT and CDR2 is FQNNGV. With 0 bases removed from V and 5 bases from J, the gap between germline ends came to 16 bases. The CDR3 spells CASSLEAVRGGTEAFF. As DNA, the CDR3 is TGTGCCAGCAGCTTAGAGGCGGTGCGAGGAGGAACTGAAGCTTTCTTT.

In the case of this clonotype: A clone one base away is much larger, so this may be a read error. This chain joins TRBV3-1 and TRBJ1-2; D uncertain. The CDR3 totals 12 residues. Germline lookup yields CDR1 LGHDT and CDR2 YNNKEL (reference sequence). CDR3 sequence reads: CTSSQGSLGYTF. The CDR3 DNA reads TGTACCAGCAGCCAAGGAAGTTTGGGCTACACCTTC.

There are many counts of this clonotype. The chain carries TRBV28 and TRBJ2-5, with 9 bases fitting TRBD2. V lost 3 bases and J lost 4; bases outside the gene matches: 9. Germline assignment: CDR1 MDHEN and CDR2 SYDVKM. This CDR3 region has 16 residues. CDR3 in amino acids: CASSFVAGELGETQYF. The CDR3, as DNA: TGTGCCAGCAGTTTTGTAGCGGGAGAGCTGGGAGAGACCCAGTACTTC.

V and J are TRBV12-3 or TRBV12-4 and TRBJ2-7, with 11 bases identical to TRBD2. The CDR3 has 15 amino acids. The ends lost 5 bases at V and 4 bases at J; junction bases unmatched: 7. This chain's CDR3 is CASSDTSGRQYEQYF. CDR3 nucleotide sequence: TGTGCCAGCAGTGACACTAGCGGGAGACAGTACGAGCAGTACTTC.

This clonotype was seen ten or more times. The V call is TRBV7-9, the J call TRBJ2-1, with 12 bases aligning to TRBD2. Trimming at V came to 5 bases and at J to 5 bases, leaving 7 bases not matched to a gene. Germline V gene lookup returns CDR1 SEHNR and CDR2 FQNEAQ (reference sequence). The CDR3 covers 16 residues. This CDR3 is CASSPRTSGKDNEQFF. CDR3 DNA sequence: TGTGCCAGCAGCCCCCGGACTAGCGGGAAGGACAATGAGCAGTTCTTC.

This clonotype appeared many times. The chain joins TRBV18 to TRBJ2-1; D might be TRBD1 or TRBD2, each matching 5 bases. Per germline, CDR1 KGHSH and CDR2 LQKENI. This CDR3 is 12 amino acids long. Trimming pared 2 bases from V and 12 bases from J, leaving 11 bases between. The CDR3 DNA follows: TGTGCCAGCTCACCAAAATATGGGGGGCAGTTCTTC. Its translation is CASSPKYGGQFF.

The rearrangement uses TRBV20-1 and TRBJ2-2; TRBD2 agrees at 14 bases. Losses at the gene ends were 5 bases for V and 5 bases for J; bases not matched to a gene: 7. This CDR3 comprises 16 residues. The germline gives CDR1 DFQATT, CDR2 SNEGSKA (reference sequence). The CDR3 nucleotides read TGCAGTGCTCGACGACTAGCGGGAGGGAATACCGGGGAGCTGTTTTTT. Translating it yields CSARRLAGGNTGELFF.

This clonotype was detected ten times or more. This chain connects TRBV29-1 to TRBJ2-5; D uncertain. Per germline, CDR1 SQVTM and CDR2 ANQGSEA. The germline V and J ends were trimmed by 6 bases and 2 bases, with 16 bases remaining between them. The CDR3 totals 14 residues. The CDR3 sequence: CSVAYTSSQETQYF. CDR3 coding DNA: TGCAGCGTCGCCTACACGTCTTCACAAGAGACCCAGTACTTC.

This clonotype was found many times. The gene calls are TRBV6-1 and TRBJ2-2; TRBD1 matches at 9 bases. Germline V lookup: CDR1 MNHNS, CDR2 SASEGT. The CDR3 consists of 19 residues. The V segment lost 5 bases and the J segment 4 bases; nucleotides outside the gene matches: 17. The CDR3 sequence is CASSQSGTGIMEGTGELFF. CDR3 sequence (DNA): TGTGCCAGCAGTCAATCCGGGACAGGGATCATGGAGGGCACCGGGGAGCTGTTTTTT.

This clonotype has only a few counts. V gene TRBV4-1 combines with J gene TRBJ2-7; D call uncertain. The CDR3 consists of 17 residues. Germline CDR1 reads MGHRA; CDR2 reads YSYEKL. Trimming pared 0 bases from V and 7 bases from J, leaving 22 bases between. CDR3 residues: CASSQDPPPDASREQYF. The CDR3 nucleotides are TGCGCCAGCAGCCAAGATCCCCCACCGGACGCCTCCCGGGAGCAGTACTTC.

The sample holds many counts of this clonotype. This rearrangement joins TRBV30 to TRBJ1-2; no clear D. The CDR3 extends over 12 amino acids. Trimming cost V 6 bases and J 0 bases, with 8 bases left between them. Germline CDR1 GTSNPN, CDR2 SVGIG (reference sequence). The CDR3 loop is CACYLANYGYTF. DNA of the CDR3: TGTGCCTGCTACCTGGCTAACTATGGCTACACCTTC.

The gene calls are TRBV19 and TRBJ2-1, with D maybe TRBD1 (6 bases). V shed 8 bases and J shed 1 base, with 12 bases lying between them. This CDR3 has 14 residues. The germline V gene has CDR1 LNHDA and CDR2 SQIVND (reference sequence). The CDR3: CASDQGSSYNEQFF. In DNA, the CDR3 is TGTGCCAGTGACCAGGGGAGTTCCTACAATGAGCAGTTCTTC.

This clonotype was recorded at least ten times. J is TRBJ2-7 and V is TRBV28, with 7 bases matching TRBD1. Germline CDR1 reads MDHEN; CDR2 reads SYDVKM. V gave up 6 bases and J gave up 3 bases; unmatched junction bases: 8. CDR3 length: 14 amino acids. The CDR3 DNA follows: TGTGCCAGCAGGGGACAGTTTCTTCTCTACGAGCAGTACTTC. Protein sequence: CASRGQFLLYEQYF.

The chain recombines TRBV6-1 with TRBJ2-2; no clear D gene. Germline V CDR1 and CDR2: MNHNS, SASEGT. V was shortened by 8 bases and J by 6 bases, with 13 bases between the two germline ends. The CDR3 spans 13 residues. The CDR3 here is CASYTDIPGELFF. The CDR3, as DNA: TGTGCCAGCTACACCGACATCCCCGGGGAGCTGTTTTTT.

The chain carries TRBV7-6 and TRBJ2-4; 11 positions agree with TRBD2. After removal of 0 bases from V and 1 base from J, the junction contained 11 bases not matched to a gene. CDR1 and CDR2 (germline): SGHVS, FNYEAQ. The CDR3 totals 20 residues. The CDR3 region has the DNA TGTGCCAGCAGCTTAGCGCCTCTAGCGGGAGGAGGGGGGGCCAAAAACATTCAGTACTTC. This codes for CASSLAPLAGGGGAKNIQYF.

This clonotype was counted ten times or more. This sequence joins TRBV27 and TRBJ2-1, with D possibly matching TRBD1 (6 bases). The CDR3 length is 15 residues. Germline V gene sequence: CDR1 MNHEY, CDR2 SMNVEV (reference sequence). V lost 7 bases, J lost 4 bases, and 17 bases lay in between. In DNA, the CDR3 is TGTGCCAGCAACATGGGGGCGGGCCAGTACAATGAGCAGTTCTTC. This sequence encodes CASNMGAGQYNEQFF.

Points on this clonotype: Being one base from a much bigger clone, this may be a read error. The V and J genes are TRBV5-6 and TRBJ1-2; D may be TRBD1 (6 bases). Germline CDR1 is SGHDT and CDR2 is YYEEEE. The V and J ends lost 0 bases and 4 bases respectively, with 10 bases between them. The CDR3 runs to 14 residues. The CDR3 nucleotides are TGTGCCAGCAGCTTGGGACAGGCGGCCTATGGCTACACCTTC. Amino acid sequence: CASSLGQAAYGYTF.

This clonotype was counted ten times or more. This rearrangement joins TRBV2 to TRBJ1-2; 7 nucleotides match TRBD1. This CDR3 contains 14 residues. V lost 3 bases to trimming and J lost 6 bases; unmatched junction nucleotides: 7. Germline CDR1 is SNHLY and CDR2 is FYNNEI. This CDR3 is CASSEQTGTHGYTF. The DNA of the CDR3 is TGTGCCAGCAGTGAGCAGACAGGGACCCATGGCTACACCTTC.